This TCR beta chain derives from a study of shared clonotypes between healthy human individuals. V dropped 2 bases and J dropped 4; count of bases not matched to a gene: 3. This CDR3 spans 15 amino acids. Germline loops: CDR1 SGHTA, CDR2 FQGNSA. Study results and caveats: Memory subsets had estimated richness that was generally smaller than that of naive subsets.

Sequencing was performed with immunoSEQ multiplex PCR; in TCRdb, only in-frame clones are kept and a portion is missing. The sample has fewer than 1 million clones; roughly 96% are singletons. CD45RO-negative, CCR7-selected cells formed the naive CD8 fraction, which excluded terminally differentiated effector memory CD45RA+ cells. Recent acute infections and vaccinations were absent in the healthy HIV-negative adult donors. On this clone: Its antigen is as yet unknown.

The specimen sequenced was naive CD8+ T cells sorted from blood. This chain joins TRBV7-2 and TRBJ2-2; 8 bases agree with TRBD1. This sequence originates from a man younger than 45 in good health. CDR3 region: CASSLTGGRTGELFF. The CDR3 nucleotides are TGTGCCAGCAGCTTAACAGGGGGTCGCACCGGGGAGCTGTTTTTT.